Listed below are T cell receptor beta chains from one sample, sequenced in a study of blood T cell repertoires in COVID-19. Assay: immunoSEQ multiplex PCR; the TCRdb copy retains only in-frame clones and omits some. The sample yields about 220,000 clones, about 80% seen once. The sequenced sample consisted of peripheral blood. These receptors were taken from an older woman with acute or convalescent COVID-19. The CDR3 runs from the conserved cysteine through the conserved F or W. Fields, in order: V gene, CDR3 length, J gene, D gene, CDR3 protein. The D gene is left open where the match is weak.

TRBV4-1	17	TRBJ2-5	TRBD2	CASSQYVRGGPGETQYF
TRBV5-4	15	TRBJ2-3	TRBD1	CASSSRDRVTDTQYF
TRBV28	15	TRBJ2-7	TRBD1	CASSPYGQGKHEQYF
TRBV10-3	13	TRBJ1-2	NA	CAISSGSSYGYTF
TRBV7-6	18	TRBJ2-2	TRBD1	CASSLVILGQGNTGELFF
TRBV5-1	13	TRBJ2-5	NA	CASSLGTEGTQYF
TRBV11-2	15	TRBJ2-5	TRBD1	CASSSQTGESETQYF
TRBV29-1	14	TRBJ2-7	NA	CSATETQGLYEQYF
TRBV3-1/TRBV3-2	13	TRBJ1-1	NA	CASSLQGPTEAFF
TRBV3-1/TRBV3-2	12	TRBJ1-3	NA	CASLGALNTIYF
TRBV19	14	TRBJ1-2	TRBD1	CASGTGLGNYGYTF
TRBV12-3/TRBV12-4	12	TRBJ1-3	NA	CASSFNGNTIYF
TRBV7-9	13	TRBJ1-2	NA	CASSSDRPDGYTF
TRBV7-9	13	TRBJ2-7	NA	CASTLTASYEQYF
TRBV5-1	16	TRBJ2-5	TRBD2	CASSLEPSGGPRTQYF
TRBV28	13	TRBJ1-2	TRBD1	CASTEGTGKGYTF
TRBV7-7	15	TRBJ2-5	NA	CASSFGGGAGETQYF
TRBV6-6	13	TRBJ2-1	NA	CASSLAGYNEQFF
TRBV5-1	18	TRBJ2-5	TRBD2	CASSLEIRGDYHKETQYF
TRBV7-3	15	TRBJ1-1	NA	CASSPGGVGSTEAFF
TRBV6-5	15	TRBJ2-3	TRBD2	CASRWTSGGVVTQYF
TRBV30	15	TRBJ1-2	NA	CAQLADRRLNYGYTF
TRBV7-8	14	TRBJ2-5	NA	CASSFKQGRETQYF
TRBV24-1	13	TRBJ2-1	TRBD2	CATNPAGGGEQFF
TRBV9	14	TRBJ2-1	NA	CASSSSGSYNEQFF
TRBV7-9	16	TRBJ2-7	TRBD2	CASSPKGTSGSYEQYF
TRBV2	14	TRBJ1-1	TRBD1	CASRDRALNTEAFF
TRBV9	14	TRBJ1-6	NA	CASSVAPGDSPLHF
TRBV7-8	15	TRBJ1-2	NA	CASSLLAAQDYGYTF
TRBV9	14	TRBJ2-3	NA	CASSETGRGDTQYF
TRBV11-2	12	TRBJ1-2	NA	CASSLGGGGYTF
TRBV6-2/TRBV6-3	13	TRBJ1-2	TRBD1	CASSYGTAHGYTF
TRBV15	16	TRBJ1-5	TRBD1	CATGIDRGHSNQPQHF
TRBV28	13	TRBJ1-2	NA	CASSGGARYGYTF
TRBV5-5	14	TRBJ1-1	NA	CASSLAVPGAEAFF
TRBV7-9	12	TRBJ1-1	NA	CASSLGATEAFF
TRBV19	15	TRBJ2-5	TRBD2	CASTESGGIQETQYF
TRBV3-1/TRBV3-2	17	TRBJ2-1	NA	CASSQGPGLLLHNEQFF
TRBV2	12	TRBJ1-1	NA	CASSGQNTEAFF
TRBV23-1	14	TRBJ1-3	NA	CASSQSGRTDTIYF
TRBV11-1	15	TRBJ2-4	NA	CASSSPATGKNIQYF
TRBV7-9	19	TRBJ2-1	TRBD2	CASSLGVRTSGVDMDEQFF
TRBV5-6	13	TRBJ1-2	NA	CASSFSAGYGYTF
TRBV11-1	14	TRBJ1-1	NA	CASSSDSLFTEAFF
TRBV2	14	TRBJ1-5	NA	CASSVVGSNQPQHF
TRBV19	15	TRBJ1-2	TRBD1	CASSQTGDRLYGYTF
TRBV14	16	TRBJ1-2	NA	CASSQSGSKGGYGYTF
TRBV5-4	14	TRBJ2-3	NA	CASSLSQGTDTQYF
TRBV27	13	TRBJ1-2	TRBD1	CASSFRTGVGYTF
TRBV30	12	TRBJ1-2	NA	CASIYADYGYTF
TRBV2	15	TRBJ1-1	NA	CASSVILQKNTEAFF
TRBV4-1	18	TRBJ1-2	NA	CASSQTIGKGAESYGYTF
TRBV5-1	11	TRBJ2-3	NA	CASRRSEAQYF
TRBV10-3	13	TRBJ2-7	NA	CAISRTAEYEQYF